Each of the 21 T cell receptor beta chains below was sequenced from the same sample in a study of shared clonotypes between healthy human individuals. The table came from immunoSEQ multiplex PCR; TCRdb's copy has only in-frame clones and leaves some out. Of about 1.1 million clones in the sample, around three quarters are singletons; the top ten hold approximately 0.95%. The source material was memory CD4+ T cells from PBMCs. The subset is: CD45RA-negative fraction. These receptors were collected from a man between 18 and 29 years old in good health. Some clones in this sample may be carry-over from other donors' samples.

CDR3 loop: CASSLARVGEQYF. In DNA form, the CDR3 reads TGTGCCAGCAGCTTAGCAAGGGTCGGCGAGCAGTACTTC. The chain links TRBV7-2 to TRBJ2-7; D is undetermined. Trimming removed 0 bases from V and 6 bases from J, with 9 bases in between. In germline, CDR1 is SGHTA, CDR2 FQGNSA. This CDR3 comprises 13 residues.

This clone was observed once. CDR3 sequence: CSVEVQGNYGYTF. Here the CDR3 DNA reads TGCAGCGTTGAGGTACAGGGGAACTATGGCTACACCTTC. The chain recombines TRBV29-1 with TRBJ1-2, with 7 bases aligning to TRBD1. This CDR3 is built from 13 residues. Germline CDR1 is SQVTM and CDR2 is ANQGSEA. Trimming at V came to 3 bases and at J to 2 bases, leaving 3 bases not matched to a gene.

This clone occurred a few times. V and J are TRBV7-2 and TRBJ1-1; the D is unclear. V lost 4 bases and J lost 6, with 6 bases in between. Germline V CDR1 and CDR2: SGHTA, FQGNSA. CDR3 length: 11 residues. The CDR3 sequence is CASSSYSEAFF. The CDR3 DNA reads TGTGCCAGCAGCTCATACTCTGAAGCTTTCTTT.

The gene calls are TRBV4-1 and TRBJ2-1, with D possibly matching TRBD1 (7 bases). Germline CDR1 is MGHRA and CDR2 is YSYEKL. The CDR3 has 15 residues. Trimming stripped 4 bases from V and 2 bases from J, with 12 bases between. CDR3 nucleotide sequence: TGCGCCAGCAGCCTCGCGGGACAGACCTACAATGAGCAGTTCTTC. Translation gives CASSLAGQTYNEQFF.

This clone has just one count. This rearrangement joins TRBV28 to TRBJ1-4; no clear D. The CDR3 contains 14 residues. With 5 bases removed from V and 0 bases from J, the gap between germline ends came to 7 bases. The germline CDR1 and CDR2 sequences are MDHEN and SYDVKM. This chain's CDR3 is CASSGGSTNEKLFF. In nucleotides, the CDR3 is TGTGCCAGCAGTGGAGGGTCAACTAATGAAAAACTGTTTTTT.

V usage is TRBV7-2 and J usage is TRBJ1-4, with D possibly being TRBD1 (5 bases). CDR1 is SGHTA and CDR2 is FQGNSA in the germline V gene. Between the trimmed V and J ends, which lost 2 bases and 3 bases, there was a span of 10 bases. The CDR3 covers 15 residues. Here the CDR3 reads CASSLQGPANEKLFF. The CDR3 DNA sequence: TGTGCCAGCAGCTTACAGGGACCCGCTAATGAAAAACTGTTTTTT.

V is TRBV4-3 and J is TRBJ2-6, with 7 bases identical to TRBD1. Germline V gene sequence: CDR1 LGHNA, CDR2 YSLEER. The V gene end was trimmed by 3 bases and the J gene end by 0 bases; junction bases not matched to a gene: 8. This CDR3 spans 18 amino acids. CDR3 DNA sequence: TGCGCCAGCAGCCATTTTAAGACAGGGTCCTCTGGGGCCAACGTCCTGACTTTC. This encodes CASSHFKTGSSGANVLTF.

A word on this clone: A read error may be the cause here, since a much bigger clone is one base away. This sample includes further DNA sequences coding for the same CDR3. For the CDR3, the DNA is TGTGCCAGCAGTTTGTTGGGGGCGACTAATGAAAAACTGTTTTTT. Translating gives CASSLLGATNEKLFF. This chain uses TRBV28 with TRBJ1-4; a possible D gene is TRBD1 (6 bases). This CDR3 has 15 residues. Germline lookup yields CDR1 MDHEN and CDR2 SYDVKM. Trimming took 3 bases from V and 2 from J, leaving 10 bases between them.

The rearrangement links TRBV7-9 to TRBJ1-4; no clear D gene. CDR1 is SEHNR, CDR2 FQNEAQ, per germline (reference sequence). The CDR3 length is 16 residues. V was cut by 6 bases and J by 2 bases, with 16 bases left in between. The CDR3 sequence is CASRGAGRFTNEKLFF. The DNA for the CDR3 is TGTGCCAGCAGGGGTGCGGGGAGATTCACTAATGAAAAACTGTTTTTT.

V is TRBV4-3 and J is TRBJ2-1, with 7 bases identical to TRBD2. The CDR3 extends over 19 amino acids. Germline lookup yields CDR1 LGHNA and CDR2 YSLEER. Trimming removed 0 bases from V and 1 base from J; junction bases left unmatched: 12. Here the CDR3 reads CASSQDLEGGRGSYNEQFF. The CDR3 nucleotides read TGCGCCAGCAGCCAAGATCTAGAGGGCGGGAGAGGATCCTACAATGAGCAGTTCTTC.

V gene TRBV7-9 combines with J gene TRBJ1-2; 8 nucleotides align to TRBD1. This CDR3 is built from 13 residues. Germline lookup yields CDR1 SEHNR and CDR2 FQNEAQ (reference sequence). Trimming removed 5 bases from V and 7 bases from J; junction bases left unmatched: 6. CDR3 bases: TGTGCCAGCAGCCCACAGGGGGGAAGTGGCTACACCTTC. This translates into CASSPQGGSGYTF.

This chain uses TRBV27 with TRBJ2-7; weak D call: TRBD2 (7 bases). Trimming removed 6 bases at V and 2 bases at J, with 17 bases between. The CDR3 covers 15 residues. Germline CDR1 is MNHEY and CDR2 is SMNVEV (reference sequence). CDR3 sequence reads: CASSRGGGSPYEQYF. The CDR3 nucleotides read TGTGCCAGCAGCCGAGGGGGGGGGTCCCCCTACGAGCAGTACTTC.

The chain links TRBV11-2 to TRBJ1-1; 9 bases fit TRBD1. The V gene's germline CDR1 is SGHAT and CDR2 FQNNGV. Trimming cost V 2 bases and J 1 base; bases outside gene matches: 14. The CDR3 runs 19 residues. The CDR3 DNA is TGTGCCAGCAGCTTACGCCTTTTGGACAGGGGTGGGAGGAACACTGAAGCTTTCTTT. As protein: CASSLRLLDRGGRNTEAFF.

V gene TRBV5-1 combines with J gene TRBJ2-3; D possibly corresponds to TRBD1 (6 bases). V lost 1 base to trimming and J lost 2 bases, with 14 bases between them. This CDR3 comprises 16 residues. Germline V gives CDR1 SGHRS, CDR2 YFSETQ. DNA for the CDR3: TGCGCCAGCAGCTTGTATCAGGGGCCGCTCACAGATACGCAGTATTTT. It encodes CASSLYQGPLTDTQYF.

The chain is built from TRBV28 and TRBJ2-3; 11 bases agree with TRBD2. The V segment lost 2 bases and the J segment 5 bases; nucleotides outside the gene matches: 3. Germline V gene sequence: CDR1 MDHEN, CDR2 SYDVKM. The CDR3 sequence is 15 residues long. The DNA for the CDR3 is TGTGCCAGCAGTTTAATTCTAGCGGGGGGAGATACGCAGTATTTT. Protein: CASSLILAGGDTQYF.

This clone occurred a few times. The rearrangement uses TRBV11-2 and TRBJ2-3; D possibly corresponds to TRBD2 (6 bases). The CDR3 extends over 17 amino acids. The germline CDR1 and CDR2 sequences are SGHAT and FQNNGV. V was cut by 5 bases and J by 5 bases, with 23 bases left in between. The CDR3 reads CASSLSFGGPGVDTQYF. CDR3 in DNA: TGTGCCAGCAGCCTGTCATTTGGAGGGCCGGGTGTAGATACGCAGTATTTT.

The V and J genes are TRBV18 and TRBJ1-4; D is possibly TRBD1 (5 bases). CDR1 is KGHSH, CDR2 LQKENI, per germline. V was cut by 5 bases and J by 0 bases, with 13 bases left in between. The CDR3 extends over 16 amino acids. The CDR3: CASSGAGPATNEKLFF. The CDR3 bases are TGTGCCAGCTCAGGGGCAGGCCCTGCAACTAATGAAAAACTGTTTTTT.

This clone showed up many times. The chain combines TRBV6-1 with TRBJ2-7, with a possible D match to TRBD2 (6 bases). This CDR3 is 14 amino acids long. V lost 6 bases, J lost 1 base, and 13 bases lay in between. Germline values: CDR1 MNHNS, CDR2 SASEGT. As DNA, the CDR3 is TGTGCCAGCAGGGCAGTAGCGGATTCCTACGAGCAGTACTTC. Translating it yields CASRAVADSYEQYF.

This chain joins TRBV4-3 and TRBJ2-1; D is ambiguous. This CDR3 is built from 17 residues. Per germline, CDR1 LGHNA and CDR2 YSLEER. Trimming stripped 5 bases from V and 0 bases from J, with 17 bases between. In nucleotides, the CDR3 is TGCGCCAGCAGCGCTATCCTCACTGCTAGCTCCTACAATGAGCAGTTCTTC. This codes for CASSAILTASSYNEQFF.

The chain has TRBV6-9 and TRBJ2-1, with D unclear. This CDR3 has 13 residues. Deletions cut 3 bases from V and 7 bases from J, with 10 bases between. CDR1 is MNHGY, CDR2 SVAAGI, per germline. In nucleotides, the CDR3 is TGTGCCAGCAGTTACCCCCGAGATAATGAGCAGTTCTTC. Residues: CASSYPRDNEQFF.

This clone was observed a few times. A read error is possible here, since a much larger clone lies one base away. Additional DNA sequences in this sample encode the identical CDR3. The chain is built from TRBV5-1 and TRBJ1-3; unclear D gene. The length of the CDR3 is 14 residues. Deletions cut 1 base from V and 2 bases from J, with 7 bases between. Per germline, CDR1 SGHRS and CDR2 YFSETQ. This CDR3 is CASSLWGPGNTIYF. The DNA of the CDR3 is TGCGCCAGCAGCTTGTGGGGTCCTGGAAACACCATATATTTT.